The 10 T cell receptor beta chains given below trace back to one sample, sequenced in a study of T cell repertoires in ileal Crohn's disease. Profiled with immunoSEQ multiplex PCR; TCRdb holds only in-frame clones, not every one. The sample gives about 14,000 clones, nearly 80% of which show up once; under 5% is in the top ten. The sample consisted of ileal tissue. The receptor set was obtained from an adult with Crohn's disease.

The chain has TRBV19 and TRBJ2-2; 8 bases align to TRBD2. CDR1 LNHDA and CDR2 SQIVND come from the germline V gene (reference sequence). CDR3 size: 15 residues. V shed 5 bases, J shed 1 base, and the junction held 3 bases outside the gene matches. CDR3 in DNA: TGTGCCAGTAGTTTGGGACTAGTGAACACCGGGGAGCTGTTTTTT. Residues: CASSLGLVNTGELFF.

This sequence joins TRBV5-1 and TRBJ2-7; D might be TRBD1 (5 bases). Between the trimmed V and J ends, which lost 2 bases and 7 bases, there was a span of 10 bases. Germline CDR1 is SGHRS and CDR2 is YFSETQ. CDR3 size: 12 residues. The CDR3 DNA reads TGCGCCAGCAGCTTTTGGGGCAGGGAGCAGTACTTC. Translating it yields CASSFWGREQYF.

Only a few counts were recorded for this clone. V gene TRBV7-9 combines with J gene TRBJ2-2; maybe TRBD1 (5 bases). V shed 5 bases and J shed 3 bases, with 13 bases lying between them. The CDR3 runs to 15 residues. Germline V CDR1 and CDR2: SEHNR, FQNEAQ (reference sequence). The CDR3 spells CASSQGIGDTGELFF. The CDR3, as DNA: TGTGCCAGCAGCCAGGGTATTGGGGACACCGGGGAGCTGTTTTTT.

The table lists this clone with a few counts. The CDR3 spells CASSLARQPGYGYTF. CDR3 nucleotides: TGTGCCAGCAGTTTAGCCCGACAGCCAGGCTATGGCTACACCTTC. The V call is TRBV28, the J call TRBJ1-2; D may be TRBD1 (5 bases). This CDR3 is 15 amino acids long. The V end lost 2 bases, the J end lost 4 bases, and 14 bases lay between the germline ends. Germline V lookup: CDR1 MDHEN, CDR2 SYDVKM.

This clone occurred a few times. This chain uses TRBV14 with TRBJ1-2; no reliable D call. The germline V and J ends were trimmed by 6 bases and 0 bases, with 8 bases remaining between them. Germline V gene lookup returns CDR1 SGHDN and CDR2 FVKESK. The CDR3 loop spans 13 amino acids. The CDR3 sequence is CASSRVANYGYTF. CDR3 sequence (DNA): TGTGCCAGCAGTCGGGTGGCTAACTATGGCTACACCTTC.

V is TRBV20-1 and J is TRBJ2-7; D gene unclear. V was trimmed by 6 bases and J by 3 bases, leaving 6 bases between them. CDR1 and CDR2 (germline): DFQATT, SNEGSKA (reference sequence). The CDR3 consists of 10 residues. The CDR3 loop reads CSALNYEQYF. DNA of the CDR3: TGCAGTGCACTCAACTACGAGCAGTACTTC.

J is TRBJ2-5 and V is TRBV6-4; a weak D match, TRBD1 (6 bases). Trimming pared 10 bases from V and 0 bases from J, leaving 12 bases between. The germline gives CDR1 MRHNA, CDR2 SNTAGT. The CDR3 totals 13 residues. Here the CDR3 reads CATTTGYQETQYF. CDR3 sequence (DNA): TGTGCCACTACTACAGGGTACCAAGAGACCCAGTACTTC.

This chain uses TRBV28 with TRBJ1-6, with 7 bases fitting TRBD1. Germline CDR1 MDHEN, CDR2 SYDVKM. V shed 7 bases, J shed 5 bases, and the junction held 5 bases outside the gene matches. The CDR3 contains 14 residues. CDR3: CASTRQGHNSPLHF. DNA for the CDR3: TGTGCCAGCACCAGACAGGGACATAATTCACCCCTCCACTTT.

The chain has TRBV4-3 and TRBJ2-7; TRBD2 matches 11 bases. The CDR3 totals 16 residues. The V segment lost 4 bases and the J segment 1 base; nucleotides outside the gene matches: 6. Germline V lookup: CDR1 LGHNA, CDR2 YSLEER. The CDR3 region has the DNA TGCGCCAGCAGCCGGAAACTAGCGGGGGAATCCTACGAGCAGTACTTC. As protein: CASSRKLAGESYEQYF.

The chain links TRBV23-1 to TRBJ2-3, with D tentatively TRBD1 (5 bases). TRBV23-1 is an ORF, with its function uncertain. V was shortened by 4 bases and J by 6 bases, with 23 bases between the two germline ends. The length of the CDR3 is 17 residues. CDR3 DNA: TGCGCCAGCAGTCCCCAAGTCAGGGAAATGTCTCTTGATACGCAGTATTTT. This codes for CASSPQVREMSLDTQYF.